This T cell receptor beta chain was sequenced in a study of shared clonotypes between healthy human individuals. Over several immunoSEQ plates, each subset's genomic DNA was distributed in even portions. Profiling relied on immunoSEQ multiplex PCR, and the TCRdb table lists in-frame clones only, not all of them. The sample lists roughly 1 million clones; about 80% were seen once. All of the donors resided in Nashville, Tennessee, and each was a Caucasian adult. Trimming stripped 2 bases from V and 11 bases from J, with 12 bases between. This CDR3 comprises 11 residues. The germline gives CDR1 SQVTM, CDR2 ANQGSEA.

This chain uses TRBV29-1 with TRBJ1-1, with D uncertain. The sequenced material came from memory CD4+ T cells from PBMCs. Indicated subset: CD45RA-negative fraction. The clonotype comes from a man between 18 and 29 years old in good health. Some clones in this sample may be carry-over from other donors' samples. CDR3 nucleotide sequence: TGCAGCGTTGAAATAGGGCCTAGGGCTTTCTTT. It is translated as CSVEIGPRAFF.